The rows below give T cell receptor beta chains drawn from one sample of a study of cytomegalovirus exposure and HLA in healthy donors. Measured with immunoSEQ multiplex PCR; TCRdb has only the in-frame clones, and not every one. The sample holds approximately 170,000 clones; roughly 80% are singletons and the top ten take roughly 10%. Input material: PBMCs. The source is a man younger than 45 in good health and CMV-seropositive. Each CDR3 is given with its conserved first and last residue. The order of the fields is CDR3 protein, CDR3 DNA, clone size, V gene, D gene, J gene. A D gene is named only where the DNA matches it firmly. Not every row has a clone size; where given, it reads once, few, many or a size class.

CASSQESGSSSYNEQFF TGCGCCAGCAGCCAAGAATCAGGCTCCAGCTCCTACAATGAGCAGTTCTTC . TRBV4-3 . TRBJ2-1
CASSYVLGTNYGYTF TGTGCCAGCAGTTACGTTTTGGGCACAAACTATGGCTACACCTTC . TRBV6-5 . TRBJ1-2
CASSLRLAGDTDTQYF TGTGCCAGCAGCCTTCGACTAGCGGGGGACACAGATACGCAGTATTTT . TRBV5-4 TRBD2 TRBJ2-3
CASSLSQGNTEAFF TGTGCCAGCAGTTTGTCACAGGGGAACACTGAAGCTTTCTTT . TRBV6-5 . TRBJ1-1
CARQMTGGDYGYTF TGTGCGAGGCAAATGACAGGGGGGGACTATGGCTACACCTTC . TRBV2 TRBD1 TRBJ1-2
CASSDGTPSYEQYF TGTGCCAGCAGTGACGGGACACCGTCCTACGAGCAGTACTTC few TRBV25-1 . TRBJ2-7
CASSPLSAGNTDTQYF TGTGCCAGCTCACCTTTATCGGCGGGGAACACAGATACGCAGTATTTT once TRBV18 . TRBJ2-3
CSVVSSGGGGETQYF TGCAGCGTTGTCTCGAGCGGGGGCGGAGGGGAGACCCAGTACTTC . TRBV29-1 TRBD2 TRBJ2-5
CASSKREVAYNEQFF TGTGCCAGCAGCAAGCGGGAAGTCGCCTACAATGAGCAGTTCTTC . TRBV6-6 TRBD2 TRBJ2-1
CASSSPDRASQF TGTGCCAGCAGCTCTCCGGACAGGGCGTCGCAGTTC . TRBV7-8 TRBD1 TRBJ1-2
CAWSPRDRGSYEQYF TGTGCCTGGAGTCCCCGGGACAGGGGCTCCTACGAGCAGTACTTC . TRBV30 TRBD1 TRBJ2-7
CASSLQTSGSDEQYF TGTGCCAGCAGCTTACAGACTAGCGGGAGTGACGAGCAGTACTTC once TRBV7-6 TRBD2 TRBJ2-7